This T cell receptor beta chain was observed in a study of T cell responses to AZD1222 COVID-19 vaccine. Broader study findings: Among the donors, most were white British and more were female, and clonal diversity was possibly underestimated. Two AZD1222 administrations were followed by greater Spike-specific TCR breadth and depth.

Samples with a second dose at about 4 or about 12 weeks were pooled together. Sequenced by immunoSEQ multiplex PCR; TCRdb stores in-frame clones only, minus some. The sample yields approximately 150,000 clones, approximately 90% seen once. Germline V CDR1 and CDR2: SGHNT, YENEEA. The CDR3 sequence is 18 residues long. Trimming took 0 bases from V and 7 from J; bases not matched to a gene: 15. This clone has only one observation. Its specificity is not known. V gene TRBV11-3 combines with J gene TRBJ2-1; 7 nucleotides align to TRBD2. Sequencing was performed on peripheral blood, taken 28 days after the second AZD1222 dose. The clonotype originates from an adult who received the AZD1222 COVID-19 vaccine. CDR3 loop: CASSLDGGRAGVRNEQFF. The CDR3 bases are TGTGCCAGCAGCTTAGATGGGGGTAGGGCGGGAGTTCGAAATGAGCAGTTCTTC.